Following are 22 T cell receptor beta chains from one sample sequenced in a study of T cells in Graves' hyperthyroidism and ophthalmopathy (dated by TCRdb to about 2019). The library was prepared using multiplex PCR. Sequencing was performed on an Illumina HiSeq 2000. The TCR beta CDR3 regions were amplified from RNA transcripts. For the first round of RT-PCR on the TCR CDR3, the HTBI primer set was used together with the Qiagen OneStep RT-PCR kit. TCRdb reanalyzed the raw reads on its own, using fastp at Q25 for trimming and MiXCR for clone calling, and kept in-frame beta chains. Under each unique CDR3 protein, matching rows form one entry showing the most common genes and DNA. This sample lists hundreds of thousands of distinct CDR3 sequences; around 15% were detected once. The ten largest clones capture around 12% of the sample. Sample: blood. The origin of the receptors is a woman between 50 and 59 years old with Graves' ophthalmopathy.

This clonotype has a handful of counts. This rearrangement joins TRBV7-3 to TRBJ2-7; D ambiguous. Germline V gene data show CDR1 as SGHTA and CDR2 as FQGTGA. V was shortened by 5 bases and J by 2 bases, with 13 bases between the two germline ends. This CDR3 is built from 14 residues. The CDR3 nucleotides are TGTGCCAGCAGCGTATATTCGGGCGCCTACGAGCAGTACTTC. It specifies CASSVYSGAYEQYF. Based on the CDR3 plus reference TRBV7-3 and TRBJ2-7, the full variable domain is GAGVSQTPSNKVTEKGKYVELRCDPISGHTALYWYRQSLGQGPEFLIYFQGTGAADDSGLPNDRFFAVRPEGSVSTLKIQRTERGDSAVYLCASSVYSGAYEQYFGPGTRLTVT.

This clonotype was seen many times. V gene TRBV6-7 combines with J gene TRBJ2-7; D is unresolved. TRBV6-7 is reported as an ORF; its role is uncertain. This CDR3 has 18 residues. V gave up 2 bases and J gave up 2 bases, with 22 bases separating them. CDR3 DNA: TGTGCCAGCAGTTACCCGGACGCCTCACGAGCCACTGCCTACGAGCAGTACTTC. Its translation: CASSYPDASRATAYEQYF.

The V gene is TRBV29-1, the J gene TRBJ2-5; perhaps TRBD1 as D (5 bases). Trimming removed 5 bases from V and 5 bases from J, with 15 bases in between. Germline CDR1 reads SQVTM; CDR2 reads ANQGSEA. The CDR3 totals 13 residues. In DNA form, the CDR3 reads TGCAGCGTTAATGGCAGGGTAGTGGAGACCCAGTACTTC. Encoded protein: CSVNGRVVETQYF. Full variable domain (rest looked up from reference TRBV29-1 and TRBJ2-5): SAVISQKPSRDICQRGTSLTIQCQVDSQVTMMFWYRQQPGQSLTLIATANQGSEATYESGFVIDKFPISRPNLTFSTLTVSNMSPEDSSIYLCSVNGRVVETQYFGPGTRLLVL.

In DNA form, the CDR3 reads TGTGCCATCAGTGGACAGGGTCATGGGGGATACAATGAGCAGTTCTTC. Translating it yields CAISGQGHGGYNEQFF. This chain links TRBV10-3 with TRBJ2-1, with 7 bases that match TRBD1. The CDR3 length is 16 residues. Per the germline V gene, CDR1 is ENHRY and CDR2 is SYGVKD. With V trimmed by 4 bases and J by 4 bases, 10 bases remained unmatched.

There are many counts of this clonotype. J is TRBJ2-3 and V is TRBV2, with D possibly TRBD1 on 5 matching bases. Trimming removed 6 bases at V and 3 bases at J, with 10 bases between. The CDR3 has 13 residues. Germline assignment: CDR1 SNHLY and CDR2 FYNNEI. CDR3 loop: CASRVGETDTQYF. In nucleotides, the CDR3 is TGTGCCAGCAGGGTAGGGGAAACAGATACGCAGTATTTT.

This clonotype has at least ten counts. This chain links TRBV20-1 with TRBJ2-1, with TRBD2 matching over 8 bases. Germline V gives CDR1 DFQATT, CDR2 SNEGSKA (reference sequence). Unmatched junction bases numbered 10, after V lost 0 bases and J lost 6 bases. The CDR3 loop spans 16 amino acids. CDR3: CSARDPVGGRSNEQFF. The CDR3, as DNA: TGCAGTGCTAGAGATCCGGTGGGCGGGAGGTCCAATGAGCAGTTCTTC.

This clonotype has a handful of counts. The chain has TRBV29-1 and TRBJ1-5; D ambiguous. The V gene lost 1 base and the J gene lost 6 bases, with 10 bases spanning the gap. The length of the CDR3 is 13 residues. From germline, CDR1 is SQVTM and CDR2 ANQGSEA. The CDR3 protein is CSVEAGPGQPQHF. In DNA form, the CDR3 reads TGCAGCGTTGAAGCCGGGCCGGGTCAGCCCCAGCATTTT.

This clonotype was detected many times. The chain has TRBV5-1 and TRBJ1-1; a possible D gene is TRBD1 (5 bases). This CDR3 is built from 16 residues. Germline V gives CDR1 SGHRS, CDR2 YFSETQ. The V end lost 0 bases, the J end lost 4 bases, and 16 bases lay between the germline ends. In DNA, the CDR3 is TGCGCCAGCAGCTTGGGTTTAGGGGCGGCGACCACTGAAGCTTTCTTT. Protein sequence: CASSLGLGAATTEAFF.

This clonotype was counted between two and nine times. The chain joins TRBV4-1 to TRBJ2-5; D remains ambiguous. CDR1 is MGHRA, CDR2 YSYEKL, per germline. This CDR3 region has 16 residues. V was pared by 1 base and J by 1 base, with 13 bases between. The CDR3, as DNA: TGCGCCAGCAGCCAAGGGGTGGTTTGGGGCCAAGAGACCCAGTACTTC. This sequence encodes CASSQGVVWGQETQYF.

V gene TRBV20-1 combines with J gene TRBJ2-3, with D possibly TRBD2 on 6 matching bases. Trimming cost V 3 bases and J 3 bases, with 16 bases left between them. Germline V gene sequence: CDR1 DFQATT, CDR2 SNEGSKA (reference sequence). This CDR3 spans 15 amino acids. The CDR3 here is CSASALAGRTDTQYF. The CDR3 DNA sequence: TGCAGTGCTAGTGCCCTCGCGGGGAGGACAGATACGCAGTATTTT.

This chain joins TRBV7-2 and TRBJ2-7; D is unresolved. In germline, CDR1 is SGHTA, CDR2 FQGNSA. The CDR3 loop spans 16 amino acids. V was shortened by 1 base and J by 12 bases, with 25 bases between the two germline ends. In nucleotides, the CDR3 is TGTGCCAGCAGCTTAGGAGCCCCTCCGAACAAACCACGGCCGTACTTC. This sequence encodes CASSLGAPPNKPRPYF.

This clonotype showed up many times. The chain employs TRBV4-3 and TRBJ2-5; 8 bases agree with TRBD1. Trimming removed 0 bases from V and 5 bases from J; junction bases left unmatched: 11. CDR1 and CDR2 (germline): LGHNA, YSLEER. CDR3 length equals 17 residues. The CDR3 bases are TGCGCCAGCAGCCAAGATTTCGGGGCAGGGGGCTGGGAGACCCAGTACTTC. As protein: CASSQDFGAGGWETQYF.

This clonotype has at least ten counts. This chain's CDR3 is CASSPQSSSYEQYF. The CDR3 DNA is TGTGCCAGCTCACCCCAAAGTAGCAGCTACGAGCAGTACTTC. The chain recombines TRBV18 with TRBJ2-7, with D uncertain. The V end was cut by 3 bases, the J end by 3 bases, with 12 bases between. Germline values: CDR1 KGHSH, CDR2 LQKENI. The CDR3 runs to 14 residues.

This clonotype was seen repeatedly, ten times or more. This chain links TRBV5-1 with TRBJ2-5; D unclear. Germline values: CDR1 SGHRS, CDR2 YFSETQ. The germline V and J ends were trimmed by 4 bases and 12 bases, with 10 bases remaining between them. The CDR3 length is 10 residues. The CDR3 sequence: CASSRGRKYF. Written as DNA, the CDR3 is TGCGCCAGCAGCCGCGGACGGAAGTACTTC.

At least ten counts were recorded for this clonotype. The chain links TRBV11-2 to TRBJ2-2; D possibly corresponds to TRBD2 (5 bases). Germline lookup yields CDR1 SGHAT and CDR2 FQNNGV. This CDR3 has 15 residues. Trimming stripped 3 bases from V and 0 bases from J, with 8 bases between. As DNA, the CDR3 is TGTGCCAGCAGCTTGCGGAGGACGAACACCGGGGAGCTGTTTTTT. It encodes CASSLRRTNTGELFF.

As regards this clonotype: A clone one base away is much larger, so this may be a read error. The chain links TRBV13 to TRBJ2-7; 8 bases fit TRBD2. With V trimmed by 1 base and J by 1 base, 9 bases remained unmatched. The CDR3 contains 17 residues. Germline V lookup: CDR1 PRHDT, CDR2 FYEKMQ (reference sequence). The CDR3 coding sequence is TGTGCCAGCAGCTTAGCCCCGTGGCGGGGGGTATCCTACGAGCAGTACTTC. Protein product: CASSLAPWRGVSYEQYF.

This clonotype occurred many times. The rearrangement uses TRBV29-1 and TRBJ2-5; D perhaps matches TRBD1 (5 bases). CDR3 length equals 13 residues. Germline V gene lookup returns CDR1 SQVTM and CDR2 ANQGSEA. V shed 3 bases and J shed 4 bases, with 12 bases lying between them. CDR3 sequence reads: CSVDHGARETQYF. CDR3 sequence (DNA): TGCAGCGTTGACCATGGGGCGAGAGAGACCCAGTACTTC.

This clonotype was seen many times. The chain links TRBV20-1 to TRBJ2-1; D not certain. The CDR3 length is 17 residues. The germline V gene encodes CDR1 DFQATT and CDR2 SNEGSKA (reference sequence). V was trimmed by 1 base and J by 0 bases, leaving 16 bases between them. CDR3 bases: TGCAGTGCTAGAGTGGCTGTAAGACTCAGCTCCTACAATGAGCAGTTCTTC. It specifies CSARVAVRLSSYNEQFF.

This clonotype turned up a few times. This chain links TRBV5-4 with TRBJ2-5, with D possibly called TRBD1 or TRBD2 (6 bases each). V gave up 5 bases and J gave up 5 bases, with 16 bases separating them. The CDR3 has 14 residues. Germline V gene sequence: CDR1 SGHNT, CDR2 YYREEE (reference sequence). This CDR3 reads CASSLSGAGETQYF. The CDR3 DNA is TGTGCCAGCAGTTTGTCGGGGGCTGGTGAGACCCAGTACTTC.

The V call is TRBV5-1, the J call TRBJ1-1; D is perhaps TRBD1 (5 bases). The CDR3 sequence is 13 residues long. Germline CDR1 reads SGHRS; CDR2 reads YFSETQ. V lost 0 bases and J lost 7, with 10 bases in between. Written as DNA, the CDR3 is TGCGCCAGCAGCTTGGGGGGGGAAGTTGAAGCTTTCTTT. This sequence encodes CASSLGGEVEAFF.

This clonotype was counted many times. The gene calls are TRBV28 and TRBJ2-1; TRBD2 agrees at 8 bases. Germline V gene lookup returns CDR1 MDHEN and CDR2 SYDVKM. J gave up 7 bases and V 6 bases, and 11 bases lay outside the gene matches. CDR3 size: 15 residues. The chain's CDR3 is CASSAREGGRNEQFF. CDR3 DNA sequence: TGTGCCAGCAGCGCTCGGGAGGGAGGTCGGAATGAGCAGTTCTTC.

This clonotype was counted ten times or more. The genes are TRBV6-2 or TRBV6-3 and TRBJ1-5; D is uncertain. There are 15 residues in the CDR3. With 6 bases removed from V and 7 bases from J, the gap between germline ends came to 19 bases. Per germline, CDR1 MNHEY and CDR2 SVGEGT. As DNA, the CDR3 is TGTGCCAGCAGCCAACCTTTAAAGAGGTCACAGCCCCAGCATTTT. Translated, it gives CASSQPLKRSQPQHF.